This T cell receptor beta chain comes out of a study of CD8+CD57+ T cells in acquired aplastic anemia. Study overall: Across the sorted CD4+ and CD8+ cells, DNA amounts averaged about 3.2 ug. Study-level findings and limits: Overlap between patients and controls comprised some 31 CD8+ CDR3 sequences.

Ten or more counts support this clonotype. The antigen remains unidentified. Genomic DNA provided the template from which TCR beta VDJ and CDR3 profiles were obtained. TCRdb recomputed calls from the reads with MiXCR, one row per CDR3 protein. Among approximately 380,000 distinct CDR3 sequences listed, 65% to 75% were seen once. V dropped 3 bases and J dropped 3 bases, with 8 bases sitting between them. Per germline, CDR1 MNHNS and CDR2 SASEGT. The CDR3 has 13 amino acids. The receptor's source is a human donor in good health, serving as a control. The chain combines TRBV6-1 with TRBJ2-5; D is ambiguous. The material sequenced was sorted CD4+, CD8+, or CD8+CD57+ T cells (not recorded which) from PBMCs. CDR3 sequence (DNA): TGTGCCAGCAGTGAGGACCTAGAAGAGACCCAGTACTTC. Translation gives CASSEDLEETQYF.